Following are 12 T cell receptor beta chains from one sample sequenced in a study of T cells in localized non-small cell lung cancer (TCRdb year 2020). The receptor library was made with the immunoSEQ multiplex PCR assay. In TCRdb, the immuneACCESS table is reduced to in-frame sequences with V and J assigned. These tables do not hold every clone; where another copy was compared, an unresolved V gene accounts for under half, and the others remain unexplained. For this sample there are about 41,000 clones; around 83% appear just once. The ten largest make up over 6% of the sample. Material: peripheral blood, obtained before any cancer treatment. These TCRs come from a woman aged 18-55 years with stage III lung adenocarcinoma.

The chain recombines TRBV7-3 with TRBJ2-2; 8 bases map to TRBD2. Trimming removed 3 bases from V and 7 bases from J; junction bases left unmatched: 7. The CDR3 consists of 15 residues. Germline V CDR1 and CDR2: SGHTA, FQGTGA. The CDR3 nucleotides read TGTGCCAGCAGCTTCGGGCTAGCGGGTGACGGGGAGCTGTTTTTT. Its protein product is CASSFGLAGDGELFF.

The chain combines TRBV9 with TRBJ1-1, with no clear D. The germline V and J ends were trimmed by 0 bases and 11 bases, with 11 bases remaining between them. Germline loops: CDR1 SGDLS, CDR2 YYNGEE. This CDR3 region has 12 residues. CDR3 DNA: TGTGCCAGCAGCGTAGAGGATACAAGGGCTTTCTTT. This codes for CASSVEDTRAFF.

The V call is TRBV5-6, the J call TRBJ1-2, with 8 bases that match TRBD1. The germline gives CDR1 SGHDT, CDR2 YYEEEE. The CDR3 extends over 13 amino acids. The V segment lost 0 bases and the J segment 8 bases; nucleotides outside the gene matches: 3. The DNA of the CDR3 is TGTGCCAGCAGCTTGGACAGGGGGAGAGGCTACACCTTC. This encodes CASSLDRGRGYTF.

This chain joins TRBV9 and TRBJ1-1, with D possibly TRBD1 on 6 matching bases. With 5 bases removed from V and 5 bases from J, the gap between germline ends came to 22 bases. Germline CDR1 reads SGDLS; CDR2 reads YYNGEE. CDR3 size: 16 residues. CDR3 loop: CASSSNQGGTRTEAFF. As DNA, the CDR3 is TGTGCCAGCAGTTCGAACCAAGGGGGGACGAGGACTGAAGCTTTCTTT.

The CDR3 DNA sequence: TGTGCCAGCAGCTTAGGAGCCCGAGACAGGGGCTTAGAGACCCAGTACTTC. Translation: CASSLGARDRGLETQYF. The chain is built from TRBV11-3 and TRBJ2-5, with TRBD1 matching over 8 bases. The germline gives CDR1 SGHNT, CDR2 YENEEA. Trimming at V came to 1 base and at J to 4 bases, leaving 11 bases not matched to a gene. There are 17 residues in the CDR3.

The J gene is TRBJ2-5, the V gene TRBV7-3; weak D call: TRBD1 (5 bases). This CDR3 is 14 amino acids long. The germline V and J ends were trimmed by 2 bases and 9 bases, with 16 bases remaining between them. Germline V gene sequence: CDR1 SGHTA, CDR2 FQGTGA. The CDR3 sequence: CASSLDQGLGPQYF. DNA for the CDR3: TGTGCCAGCAGCTTAGATCAGGGTTTGGGGCCCCAGTACTTC.

J is TRBJ2-3 and V is TRBV5-4; 11 nucleotides align to TRBD2. The CDR3 loop spans 17 amino acids. J lost 2 bases, V lost 3 bases, and 8 bases had no gene match. Germline V gene sequence: CDR1 SGHNT, CDR2 YYREEE (reference sequence). The CDR3 DNA reads as TGTGCCAGCAGCTCCGGACTAGCGGGCTCGAACACAGATACGCAGTATTTT. It specifies CASSSGLAGSNTDTQYF.

This clone was detected once. This rearrangement joins TRBV7-8 to TRBJ2-1, with D perhaps TRBD1 or TRBD2 (6 bases each). V shed 5 bases and J shed 7 bases, with 12 bases lying between them. The V gene's germline CDR1 is SGHVS and CDR2 FQNEAQ. This CDR3 has 13 residues. CDR3 nucleotide sequence: TGTGCCAGCAGCCGGATAGGGGGGAATGAGCAGTTCTTC. It is translated as CASSRIGGNEQFF.

The chain uses TRBV6-5 and TRBJ2-3, with TRBD1 as a possible D gene (5 bases). The V end lost 0 bases, the J end lost 0 bases, and 7 bases lay between the germline ends. The CDR3 consists of 15 residues. Germline V gene lookup returns CDR1 MNHEY and CDR2 SVGAGI. The CDR3 bases are TGTGCCAGCAGTTACTCAGGGGCTAGCACAGATACGCAGTATTTT. This translates into CASSYSGASTDTQYF.

The gene calls are TRBV10-3 and TRBJ1-2; TRBD1 matches at 9 bases. Germline trimming cut 5 bases from V and 2 bases from J; bases unmatched to any gene: 3. The CDR3 has 14 residues. CDR1 and CDR2 (germline): ENHRY, SYGVKD. The CDR3, as DNA: TGTGCCATCAGTCGGGACAGGGAAAACTATGGCTACACCTTC. Amino acid sequence: CAISRDRENYGYTF.

The chain employs TRBV21-1 and TRBJ1-1. TRBV21-1 corresponds to a pseudogene. There are 14 residues in the CDR3. Here the CDR3 reads CASSEEDGNTEAFF. The CDR3 DNA reads TGTGCCAGCAGCGAGGAGGACGGGAACACTGAAGCTTTCTTT.

This sequence joins TRBV4-1 and TRBJ1-1; D is unclear. CDR3 length equals 14 residues. V lost 1 base to trimming and J lost 4 bases, with 10 bases between them. Per the germline V gene, CDR1 is MGHRA and CDR2 is YSYEKL. CDR3 sequence (DNA): TGCGCCAGCAGCCAAGTGCGTAGCGGCACTGAAGCTTTCTTT. It translates to CASSQVRSGTEAFF.